Below are 23 T cell receptor beta chains sequenced from a single sample in a study of CD8 T cells in Susac syndrome. With random hexamers, roughly 0.5 to 1 ug RNA was reverse transcribed. A single record per CDR3 protein comes from TCRdb applying MiXCR to the immunoSEQ multiplex PCR reads. Of approximately 220,000 distinct CDR3 sequences in the sample, more than 85% were seen once. The specimen sequenced was CD8+ T cells from PBMCs. All receptors come from a human donor with multiple sclerosis.

The chain is built from TRBV6-2 or TRBV6-3 and TRBJ1-1; D is unclear. The CDR3 has 14 amino acids. Germline V gene sequence: CDR1 MNHEY, CDR2 SVGEGT. V was pared by 4 bases and J by 1 base, with 10 bases between. CDR3 nucleotide sequence: TGTGCCAGCAGTTTGGACCCGGGGAACACTGAAGCTTTCTTT. Translating it yields CASSLDPGNTEAFF.

The CDR3: CASSPDLTVSLSQETQYF. CDR3 nucleotides: TGTGCCAGCAGCCCGGACCTGACAGTGTCCCTAAGCCAAGAGACCCAGTACTTC. The chain is built from TRBV7-2 and TRBJ2-5, with TRBD1 as a possible D gene (5 bases). Germline V gene sequence: CDR1 SGHTA, CDR2 FQGNSA. Trimming removed 5 bases at V and 1 base at J, with 23 bases between. This CDR3 comprises 18 residues.

The chain joins TRBV27 to TRBJ1-2; D ambiguous. This CDR3 is 14 amino acids long. Trimming took 4 bases from V and 5 from J, leaving 14 bases between them. Germline CDR1 MNHEY, CDR2 SMNVEV (reference sequence). This chain's CDR3 is CASSSMSADYGYTF. CDR3 sequence (DNA): TGTGCCAGCAGTTCTATGTCGGCGGATTATGGCTACACCTTC.

The gene calls are TRBV29-1 and TRBJ2-6; 8 nucleotides agree with TRBD1. There are 18 residues in the CDR3. V was pared by 4 bases and J by 0 bases, with 11 bases of the junction left unmatched. From germline, CDR1 is SQVTM and CDR2 ANQGSEA. CDR3 region: CSVGPSGTGSSGANVLTF. In DNA, the CDR3 is TGCAGCGTTGGCCCCTCTGGGACAGGCTCCTCTGGGGCCAACGTCCTGACTTTC.

The chain combines TRBV7-8 with TRBJ1-5; D gene ambiguous. The V end lost 5 bases, the J end lost 5 bases, and 13 bases lay between the germline ends. This CDR3 has 14 residues. Germline CDR1 SGHVS, CDR2 FQNEAQ. The chain's CDR3 is CASSQGEGYQPQHF. CDR3 coding DNA: TGTGCCAGCAGCCAAGGAGAGGGCTATCAGCCCCAGCATTTT.

This sequence joins TRBV6-4 and TRBJ2-3; 7 nucleotides align to TRBD1. After removal of 2 bases from V and 1 base from J, the junction contained 0 bases not matched to a gene. Germline lookup yields CDR1 MRHNA and CDR2 SNTAGT. There are 14 residues in the CDR3. CDR3 loop: CASSDGTGTDTQYF. The CDR3 bases are TGTGCCAGCAGTGACGGGACAGGCACAGATACGCAGTATTTT.

The chain links TRBV24-1 to TRBJ1-5; no reliable D call. The CDR3 totals 12 residues. Per the germline V gene, CDR1 is KGHDR and CDR2 is SFDVKD. Trimming took 1 base from V and 6 from J, leaving 3 bases between them. The CDR3 sequence is CATSDFGQPQHF. Here the CDR3 DNA reads TGTGCCACCAGTGATTTTGGTCAGCCCCAGCATTTT.

This clonotype occurred once. The chain employs TRBV6-5 and TRBJ1-5, with TRBD1 matching 8 bases. The CDR3 covers 18 residues. CDR1 is MNHEY and CDR2 is SVGAGI in the germline V gene. With V trimmed by 4 bases and J by 4 bases, 15 bases remained unmatched. The CDR3 reads CASSSPGVLGQVNQPQHF. The DNA of the CDR3 is TGTGCCAGCAGTTCCCCGGGGGTTCTGGGACAGGTTAATCAGCCCCAGCATTTT.

The J gene is TRBJ1-1, the V gene TRBV7-9; D uncertain. CDR1 is SEHNR, CDR2 FQNEAQ, per germline (reference sequence). The CDR3 loop spans 14 amino acids. Trimming stripped 0 bases from V and 6 bases from J, with 11 bases between. DNA of the CDR3: TGTGCCAGCAGCTTAGCGGGAGGCGGAGCTGAAGCTTTCTTT. This encodes CASSLAGGGAEAFF.

The chain links TRBV21-1 to TRBJ1-5; the D call in the table, TRBD1, was not verified against the DNA. TRBV21-1 is tagged as a pseudogene. The CDR3 has 17 amino acids. CDR3 sequence: CASSKGPRDRVGQPQHF. The DNA of the CDR3 is TGTGCCAGCAGCAAAGGCCCCCGGGACAGGGTGGGACAGCCCCAGCATTTT.

This clonotype appeared once. The chain joins TRBV9 to TRBJ1-1; maybe TRBD1 (5 bases). The germline CDR1 and CDR2 sequences are SGDLS and YYNGEE. V lost 3 bases to trimming and J lost 3 bases, with 18 bases between them. The CDR3 totals 16 residues. In DNA, the CDR3 is TGTGCCAGCAGCGGTGGAACTCGGGAGGGGTACACTGAAGCTTTCTTT. This sequence encodes CASSGGTREGYTEAFF.

The chain has TRBV27 and TRBJ2-2; maybe TRBD1 (6 bases). There are 13 residues in the CDR3. Looked up from germline, CDR1 is MNHEY and CDR2 is SMNVEV (reference sequence). V was cut by 10 bases and J by 2 bases, with 11 bases left in between. The DNA of the CDR3 is TGTGCCACCGGACAGCGCAACACCGGGGAGCTGTTTTTT. This gives the protein CATGQRNTGELFF.

This clonotype was picked up one time. The chain links TRBV4-3 to TRBJ2-7; no definite D call. CDR1 is LGHNA and CDR2 is YSLEER in the germline V gene. The CDR3 length is 13 residues. V was shortened by 1 base and J by 7 bases, with 11 bases between the two germline ends. The CDR3 bases are TGCGCCAGCAGCCAAGCCGGCTGGGGAGAGCAGTACTTC. This sequence encodes CASSQAGWGEQYF.

J is TRBJ1-4 and V is TRBV20-1; 7 bases match TRBD1. Per germline, CDR1 DFQATT and CDR2 SNEGSKA (reference sequence). The CDR3 runs to 16 residues. Germline trimming cut 0 bases from V and 6 bases from J; bases unmatched to any gene: 10. CDR3: CSAREVPRQGYEKLFF. The CDR3 DNA is TGCAGTGCTAGAGAGGTCCCGAGACAGGGTTATGAAAAACTGTTTTTT.

This clonotype was seen once. The rearrangement joins TRBV20-1 to TRBJ1-5, with 9 bases matching TRBD1. Looked up from germline, CDR1 is DFQATT and CDR2 is SNEGSKA (reference sequence). The CDR3 contains 14 residues. Trimming removed 5 bases from V and 6 bases from J; junction bases left unmatched: 8. CDR3 sequence reads: CSASTGGESQPQHF. As DNA, the CDR3 is TGCAGTGCTTCGACAGGGGGAGAGAGTCAGCCCCAGCATTTT.

The chain has TRBV21-1 and TRBJ2-2; the DNA was not used to check the table's D call, TRBD1. TRBV21-1 is flagged as a pseudogene. This CDR3 is 13 amino acids long. This CDR3 is CASSVGETGELFF. The CDR3 coding sequence is TGTGCCAGCAGCGTGGGGGAGACCGGGGAGCTGTTTTTT.

The chain uses TRBV3-1 and TRBJ2-7; D is perhaps TRBD1 (6 bases). Germline CDR1 and CDR2: LGHDT and YNNKEL (reference sequence). CDR3 length: 15 amino acids. The V gene lost 0 bases and the J gene lost 2 bases, with 11 bases spanning the gap. CDR3 residues: CASSQDQGQTYEQYF. DNA of the CDR3: TGTGCCAGCAGCCAAGATCAAGGACAGACCTACGAGCAGTACTTC.

The chain has TRBV6-2 or TRBV6-3 and TRBJ2-5; D is ambiguous. V was trimmed by 0 bases and J by 10 bases, leaving 12 bases between them. In germline, CDR1 is MNHEY, CDR2 SVGEGT. This CDR3 has 13 residues. In DNA, the CDR3 is TGTGCCAGCAGTTACTCGACGGGCTGGGACCAGTACTTC. Its protein is CASSYSTGWDQYF.

This rearrangement joins TRBV6-2 or TRBV6-3 to TRBJ1-1; the D is unclear. The CDR3 sequence is 16 residues long. The germline gives CDR1 MNHEY, CDR2 SVGEGT. The V end was cut by 0 bases, the J end by 4 bases, with 15 bases between. As DNA, the CDR3 is TGTGCCAGCAGTTACTCCCAACAGCCCTTGGGCACTGAAGCTTTCTTT. It is translated as CASSYSQQPLGTEAFF.

The chain links TRBV5-1 to TRBJ2-2; possible D gene TRBD2, 6 bases. Germline lookup yields CDR1 SGHRS and CDR2 YFSETQ. Trimming removed 0 bases at V and 2 bases at J, with 14 bases between. This CDR3 has 17 residues. CDR3 region: CASSLASWEVNTGELFF. The CDR3 DNA reads TGCGCCAGCAGCTTGGCCTCCTGGGAGGTAAACACCGGGGAGCTGTTTTTT.

This chain joins TRBV7-9 and TRBJ1-1, with D hard to call. The CDR3 totals 13 residues. Germline values: CDR1 SEHNR, CDR2 FQNEAQ (reference sequence). V was pared by 5 bases and J by 4 bases, with 11 bases between. CDR3: CASSGDGGTEAFF. The CDR3, as DNA: TGTGCCAGCAGCGGGGATGGAGGCACTGAAGCTTTCTTT.

The V gene is TRBV7-9, the J gene TRBJ1-1, with no clear D. V lost 2 bases and J 1 base, leaving 5 bases between the germline ends. CDR3 length: 13 residues. CDR1 is SEHNR, CDR2 FQNEAQ, per germline (reference sequence). The CDR3 coding sequence is TGTGCCAGCAGCTTACAGACGAACACTGAAGCTTTCTTT. Translation gives CASSLQTNTEAFF.

The chain carries TRBV7-8 and TRBJ2-7; TRBD1 is a possible D gene (6 bases). Germline-derived CDR1 and CDR2 are SGHVS and FQNEAQ. V lost 2 bases to trimming and J lost 1 base, with 12 bases between them. This CDR3 spans 15 amino acids. The CDR3, as DNA: TGTGCCAGCAGCTTAAAAAGGACAGCTTCCTACGAGCAGTACTTC. It specifies CASSLKRTASYEQYF.